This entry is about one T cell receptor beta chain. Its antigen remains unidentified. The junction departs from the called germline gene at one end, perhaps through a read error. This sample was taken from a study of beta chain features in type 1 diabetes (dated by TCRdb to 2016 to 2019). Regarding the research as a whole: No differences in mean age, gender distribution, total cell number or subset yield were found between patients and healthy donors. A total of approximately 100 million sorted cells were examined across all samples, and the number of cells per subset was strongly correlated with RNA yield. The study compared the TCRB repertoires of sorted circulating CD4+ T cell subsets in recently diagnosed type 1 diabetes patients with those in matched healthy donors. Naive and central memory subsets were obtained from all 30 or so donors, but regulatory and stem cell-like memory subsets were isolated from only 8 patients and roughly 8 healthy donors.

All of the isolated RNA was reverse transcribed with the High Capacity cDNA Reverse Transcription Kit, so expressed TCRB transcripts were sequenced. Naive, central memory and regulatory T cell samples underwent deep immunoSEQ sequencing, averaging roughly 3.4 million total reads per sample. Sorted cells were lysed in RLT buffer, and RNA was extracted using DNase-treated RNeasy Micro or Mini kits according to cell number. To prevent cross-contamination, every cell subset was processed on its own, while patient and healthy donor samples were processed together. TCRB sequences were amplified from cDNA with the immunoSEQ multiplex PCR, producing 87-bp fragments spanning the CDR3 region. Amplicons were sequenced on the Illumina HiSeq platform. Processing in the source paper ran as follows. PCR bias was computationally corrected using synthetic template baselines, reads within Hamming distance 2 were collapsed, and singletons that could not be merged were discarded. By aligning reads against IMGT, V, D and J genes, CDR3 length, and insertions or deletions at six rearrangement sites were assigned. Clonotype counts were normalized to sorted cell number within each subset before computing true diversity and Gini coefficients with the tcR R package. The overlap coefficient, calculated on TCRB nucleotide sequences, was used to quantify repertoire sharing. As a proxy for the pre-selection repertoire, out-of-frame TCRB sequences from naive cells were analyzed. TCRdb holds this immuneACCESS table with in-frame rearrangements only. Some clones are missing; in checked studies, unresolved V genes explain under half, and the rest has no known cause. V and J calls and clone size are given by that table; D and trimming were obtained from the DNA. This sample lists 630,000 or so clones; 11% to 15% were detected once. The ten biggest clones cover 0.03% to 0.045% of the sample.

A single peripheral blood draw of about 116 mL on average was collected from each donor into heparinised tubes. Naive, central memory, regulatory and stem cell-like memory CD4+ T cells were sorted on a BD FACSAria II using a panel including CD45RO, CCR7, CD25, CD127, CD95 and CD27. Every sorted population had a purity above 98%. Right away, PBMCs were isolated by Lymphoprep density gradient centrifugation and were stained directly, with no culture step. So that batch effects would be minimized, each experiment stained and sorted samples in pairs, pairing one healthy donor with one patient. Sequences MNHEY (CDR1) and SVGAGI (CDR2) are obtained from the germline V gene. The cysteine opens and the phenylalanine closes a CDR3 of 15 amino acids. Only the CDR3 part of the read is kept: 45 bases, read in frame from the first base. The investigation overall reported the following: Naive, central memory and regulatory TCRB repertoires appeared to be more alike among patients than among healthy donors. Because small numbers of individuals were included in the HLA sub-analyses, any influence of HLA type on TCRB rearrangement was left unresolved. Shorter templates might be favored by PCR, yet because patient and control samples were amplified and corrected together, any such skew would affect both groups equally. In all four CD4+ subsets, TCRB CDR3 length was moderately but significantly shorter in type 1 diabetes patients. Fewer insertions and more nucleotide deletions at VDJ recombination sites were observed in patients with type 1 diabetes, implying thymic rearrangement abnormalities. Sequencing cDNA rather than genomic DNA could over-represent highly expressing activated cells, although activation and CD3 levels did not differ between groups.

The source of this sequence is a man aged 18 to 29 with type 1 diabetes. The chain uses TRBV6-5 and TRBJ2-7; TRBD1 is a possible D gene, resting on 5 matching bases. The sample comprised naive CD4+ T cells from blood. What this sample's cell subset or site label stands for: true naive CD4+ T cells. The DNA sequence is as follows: TGTGCCGGCAGTTACATCTCTGGGGCGAGATACGAGCAGTACTTC. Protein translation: CAGSYISGARYEQYF.